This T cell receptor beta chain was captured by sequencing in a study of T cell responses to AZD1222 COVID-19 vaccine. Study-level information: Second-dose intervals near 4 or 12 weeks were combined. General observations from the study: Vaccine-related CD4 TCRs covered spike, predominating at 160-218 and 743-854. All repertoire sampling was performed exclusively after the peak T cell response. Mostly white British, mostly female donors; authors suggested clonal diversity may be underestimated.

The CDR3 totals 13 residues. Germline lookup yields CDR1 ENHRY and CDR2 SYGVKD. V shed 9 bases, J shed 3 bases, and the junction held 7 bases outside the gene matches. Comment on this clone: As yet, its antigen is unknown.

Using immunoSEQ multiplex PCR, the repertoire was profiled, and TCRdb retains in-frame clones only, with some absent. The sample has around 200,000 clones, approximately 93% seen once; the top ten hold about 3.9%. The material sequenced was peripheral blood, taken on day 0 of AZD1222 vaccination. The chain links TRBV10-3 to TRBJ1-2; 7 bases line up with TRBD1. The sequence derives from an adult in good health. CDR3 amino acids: CAITRGDHYGYTF. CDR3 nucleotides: TGTGCCATTACCAGGGGGGACCACTATGGCTACACCTTC.